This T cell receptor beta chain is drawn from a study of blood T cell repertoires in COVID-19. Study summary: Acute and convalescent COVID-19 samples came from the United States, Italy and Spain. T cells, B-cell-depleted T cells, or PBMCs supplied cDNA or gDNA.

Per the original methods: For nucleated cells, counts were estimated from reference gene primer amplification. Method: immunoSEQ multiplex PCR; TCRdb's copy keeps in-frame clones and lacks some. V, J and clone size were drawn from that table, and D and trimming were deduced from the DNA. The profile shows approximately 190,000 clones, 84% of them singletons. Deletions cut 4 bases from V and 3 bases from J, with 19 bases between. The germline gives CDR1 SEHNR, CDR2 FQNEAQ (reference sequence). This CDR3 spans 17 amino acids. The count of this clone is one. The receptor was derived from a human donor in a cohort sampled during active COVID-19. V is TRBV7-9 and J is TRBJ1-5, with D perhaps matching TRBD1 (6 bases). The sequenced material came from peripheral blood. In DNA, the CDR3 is TGTGCCAGCAGCTCCGACGAACCGGGACACTTCAATCAGCCCCAGCATTTT. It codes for CASSSDEPGHFNQPQHF.